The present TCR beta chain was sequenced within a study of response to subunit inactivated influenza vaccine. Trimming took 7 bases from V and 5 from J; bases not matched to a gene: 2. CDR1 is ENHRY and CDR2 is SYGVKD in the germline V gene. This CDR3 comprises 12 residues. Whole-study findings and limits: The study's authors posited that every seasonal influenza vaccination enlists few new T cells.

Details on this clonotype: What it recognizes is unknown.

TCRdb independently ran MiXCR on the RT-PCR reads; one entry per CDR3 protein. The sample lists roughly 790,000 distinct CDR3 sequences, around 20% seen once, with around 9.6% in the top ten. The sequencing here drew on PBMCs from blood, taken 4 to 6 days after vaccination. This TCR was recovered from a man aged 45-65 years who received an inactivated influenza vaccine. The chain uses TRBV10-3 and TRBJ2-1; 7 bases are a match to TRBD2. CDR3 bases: TGTGCCATCAATGCGGGGGACAATGAGCAGTTCTTC. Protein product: CAINAGDNEQFF.